This is a list of T cell receptor beta chains from one sample in a study of beta chain features in type 1 diabetes. Repertoires were generated with immunoSEQ multiplex PCR, while TCRdb's copy carries only in-frame clones and drops some. The sample consists of under 250,000 clones, about 26% of them appearing once. The sample consisted of central memory CD4+ T cells from blood. The source of these receptors is a man aged 25-40 years in good health. Both conserved end residues are part of each CDR3. Each record gives: J gene, clone size, D gene, V gene, CDR3 DNA, CDR3 protein. A D gene is named only where the DNA matches it firmly. For some rows the clone size is stated as once, few or many, or as a class when expanded; others skip it.

TRBJ2-1 | many | . | TRBV10-1 | TGCGCCAGCAGTGACCTAGACTGGGGTGAGCAGTTCTTC | CASSDLDWGEQFF
TRBJ1-1 | . | . | TRBV29-1 | TGCAGCGTTGAATCGTCAGGGAAGAACACTGAAGCTTTCTTT | CSVESSGKNTEAFF
TRBJ2-7 | . | . | TRBV2 | TGTGCCAGCAGCCTGGGTGGCGGGCAGTACTTC | CASSLGGGQYF
TRBJ2-1 | . | TRBD2 | TRBV9 | TGTGCCAGCAGCGCTACCGGGACTAGCGCTTACCATGAGCAGTTCTTC | CASSATGTSAYHEQFF
TRBJ2-1 | . | TRBD2 | TRBV5-5 | TGTGCCAGCAGCGTAGCGGGAACTTACTACAATGAGCAGTTCTTC | CASSVAGTYYNEQFF
TRBJ2-1 | . | . | TRBV9 | TGTGCCAGCAGCGTAACCCCACGCCAAGGCGGGCAGTTCTTC | CASSVTPRQGGQFF
TRBJ2-7 | . | TRBD1 | TRBV30 | TGTGCCTGGTCCCGGGACAGGGGAGTATACGAGCAGTACTTC | CAWSRDRGVYEQYF
TRBJ2-3 | . | . | TRBV9 | TGTGCCAGCAGCGTGGGAAGCGGCGCTAGCACAGATACGCAGTATTTT | CASSVGSGASTDTQYF
TRBJ2-6 | few | . | TRBV2 | TGTGCCAGCAGCACCTTCATTGACAGCTCTGGGGCCAACGTCCTGACTTTC | CASSTFIDSSGANVLTF
TRBJ2-7 | . | . | TRBV7-2 | TGTGCCAGCGCGCGGGACGGTAGCTCCTACGAGCAGTACTTC | CASARDGSSYEQYF
TRBJ2-3 | few | TRBD2 | TRBV7-2 | TGTGCCAGCAGCCTCGGGACTAGAAACACAGATACGCAGTATTTT | CASSLGTRNTDTQYF
TRBJ2-3 | few | . | TRBV29-1 | TGCAGCGTTGGGGCTAGGCTCACAGATACGCAGTATTTT | CSVGARLTDTQYF
TRBJ2-3 | . | TRBD1 | TRBV5-1 | TGCGCCAGCAGCTTGGCCGGACAGGGGAAACGAGATACGCAGTATTTT | CASSLAGQGKRDTQYF
TRBJ2-7 | many | . | TRBV29-1 | TGCAGCGTTGACGGCGGATCCGGTTACGAGCAGTACTTC | CSVDGGSGYEQYF
TRBJ2-1 | . | . | TRBV19 | TGTGCCAGTAGTACCTCCTACAATGAGCAGTTCTTC | CASSTSYNEQFF
TRBJ2-3 | few | TRBD1 | TRBV5-4 | TGTGCCAGCAGGACGGATGGGACAGGGAGCACAGATACGCAGTATTTT | CASRTDGTGSTDTQYF
TRBJ2-6 | many | . | TRBV28 | TGTGCCAGCAGTCTCCTTGGGGCCAACGTCCTGACTTTC | CASSLLGANVLTF
TRBJ1-3 | many | . | TRBV14 | TGTGCCAGCAGCCGGGGCGGTCAATTCTCTGGAAACACCATATATTTT | CASSRGGQFSGNTIYF
TRBJ1-1 | . | . | TRBV5-1 | TGCGCCAGCAGCTTGGCCGGGCCAACAGAAGCTTTCTTT | CASSLAGPTEAFF
TRBJ2-1 | few | . | TRBV11-2 | TGTGCCAGCAGCTTAGCGGCCCTCGGGCCGTTCTTC | CASSLAALGPFF
TRBJ2-3 | . | . | TRBV18 | TGTGCCAGCTCACCAGGGCAGAGAACGCAGTATTTT | CASSPGQRTQYF
TRBJ1-5 | . | TRBD1 | TRBV10-3 | TGTGCCATCAGTGACCCGGGACAGTATCAGCCCCAGCATTTT | CAISDPGQYQPQHF
TRBJ2-3 | . | . | TRBV11-3 | TGTGCCAGCAGCTTAGTTGCGAGCACAGATACGCAGTATTTT | CASSLVASTDTQYF
TRBJ1-1 | few | . | TRBV30 | TGTGCCTGGAGTGTAGGGCAGTACACTGAAGCTTTCTTT | CAWSVGQYTEAFF